This note documents a single T cell receptor beta chain sequence. This specimen comes from a study of blood T cell repertoires in COVID-19. Looking at the study overall: Acute and convalescent COVID-19 specimens originated in the United States, Italy and Spain.

The repertoire was sequenced with immunoSEQ multiplex PCR; TCRdb's copy has only in-frame clones and lacks some. The data hold a few hundred thousand clones, with roughly 90% observed a single time. Germline CDR1 reads MNHNY; CDR2 reads SVGAGI (reference sequence). Trimming pared 7 bases from V and 3 bases from J, leaving 10 bases between. The CDR3 covers 14 residues. The chain joins TRBV6-6 to TRBJ1-6; D is unclear. This sequence was found in a man aged 35 to 55 with acute or convalescent COVID-19. The sequencing sample was made of peripheral blood. Here the CDR3 reads CASTNSLYNSPLHF. As DNA, the CDR3 is TGTGCCAGCACAAACAGCCTCTATAATTCACCCCTCCACTTT.